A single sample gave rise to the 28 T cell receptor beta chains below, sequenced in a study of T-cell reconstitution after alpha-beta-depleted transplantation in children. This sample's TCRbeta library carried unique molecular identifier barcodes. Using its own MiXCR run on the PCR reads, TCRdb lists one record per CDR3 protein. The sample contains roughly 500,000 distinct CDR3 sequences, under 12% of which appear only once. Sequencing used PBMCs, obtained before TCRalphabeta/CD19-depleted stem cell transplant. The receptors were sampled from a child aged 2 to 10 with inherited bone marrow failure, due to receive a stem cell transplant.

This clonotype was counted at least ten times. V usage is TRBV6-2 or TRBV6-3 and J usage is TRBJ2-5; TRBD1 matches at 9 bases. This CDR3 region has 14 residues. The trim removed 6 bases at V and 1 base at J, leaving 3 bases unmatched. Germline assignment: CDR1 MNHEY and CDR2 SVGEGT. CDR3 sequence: CASRTGGIQETQYF. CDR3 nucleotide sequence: TGTGCCAGCAGGACAGGGGGGATCCAAGAGACCCAGTACTTC.

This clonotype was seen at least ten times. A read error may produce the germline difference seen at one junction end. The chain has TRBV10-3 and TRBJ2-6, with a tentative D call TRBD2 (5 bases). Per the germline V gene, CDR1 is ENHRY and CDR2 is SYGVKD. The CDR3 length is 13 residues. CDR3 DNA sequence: TGTGCCATCAGTGGGACTGGGTCCAACGTCCTGACTTTC. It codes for CAISGTGSNVLTF.

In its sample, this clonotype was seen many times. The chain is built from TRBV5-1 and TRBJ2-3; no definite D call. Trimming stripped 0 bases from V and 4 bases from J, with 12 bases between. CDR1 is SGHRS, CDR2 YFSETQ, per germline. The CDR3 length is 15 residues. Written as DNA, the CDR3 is TGCGCCAGCAGCTTGGGTGGCGGCTCGGCAGATACGCAGTATTTT. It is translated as CASSLGGGSADTQYF.

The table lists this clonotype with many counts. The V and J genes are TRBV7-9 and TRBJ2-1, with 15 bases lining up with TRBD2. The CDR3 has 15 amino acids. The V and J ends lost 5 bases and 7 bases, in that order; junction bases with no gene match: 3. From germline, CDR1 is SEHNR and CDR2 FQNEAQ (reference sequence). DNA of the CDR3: TGTGCCAGCAGCACCGGGACTAGCGGGGGGAATGAGCAGTTCTTC. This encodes CASSTGTSGGNEQFF.

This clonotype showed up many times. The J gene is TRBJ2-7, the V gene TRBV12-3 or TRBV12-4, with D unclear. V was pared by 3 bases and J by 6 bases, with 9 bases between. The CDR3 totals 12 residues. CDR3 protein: CASSFGQSEQYF. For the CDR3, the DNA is TGTGCCAGCAGTTTCGGTCAGAGCGAGCAGTACTTC.

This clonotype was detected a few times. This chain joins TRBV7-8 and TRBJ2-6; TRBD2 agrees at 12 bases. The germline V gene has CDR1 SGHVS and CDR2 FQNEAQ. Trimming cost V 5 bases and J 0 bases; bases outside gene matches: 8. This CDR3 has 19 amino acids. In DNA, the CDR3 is TGTGCCAGCAGCCCAGGGACTAGCGGGCTGAGCTCTGGGGCCAACGTCCTGACTTTC. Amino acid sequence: CASSPGTSGLSSGANVLTF.

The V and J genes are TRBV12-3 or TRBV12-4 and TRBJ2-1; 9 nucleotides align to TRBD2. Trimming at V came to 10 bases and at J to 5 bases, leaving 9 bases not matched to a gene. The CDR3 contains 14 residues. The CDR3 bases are TGTGCCATACGAAGCGGGAGGCACGACAATGAGCAGTTCTTC. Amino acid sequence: CAIRSGRHDNEQFF.

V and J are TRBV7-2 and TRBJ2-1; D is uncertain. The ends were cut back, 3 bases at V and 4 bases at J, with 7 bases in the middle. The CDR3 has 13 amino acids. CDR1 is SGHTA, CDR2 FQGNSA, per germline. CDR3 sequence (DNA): TGTGCCAGCAGCTTGGTCGTTTACAATGAGCAGTTCTTC. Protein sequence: CASSLVVYNEQFF.

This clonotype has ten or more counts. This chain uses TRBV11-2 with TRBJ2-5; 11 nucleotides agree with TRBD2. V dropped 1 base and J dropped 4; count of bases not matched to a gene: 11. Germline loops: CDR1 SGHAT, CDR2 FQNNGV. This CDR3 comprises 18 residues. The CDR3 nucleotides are TGTGCCAGCAGCTTAGGCCCGGGACTAGCGGACCCGGGAGAGACCCAGTACTTC. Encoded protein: CASSLGPGLADPGETQYF. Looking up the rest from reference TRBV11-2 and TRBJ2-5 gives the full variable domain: EAGVAQSPRYKIIEKRQSVAFWCNPISGHATLYWYQQILGQGPKLLIQFQNNGVVDDSQLPKDRFSAERLKGVDSTLKIQPAKLEDSAVYLCASSLGPGLADPGETQYFGPGTRLLVL.

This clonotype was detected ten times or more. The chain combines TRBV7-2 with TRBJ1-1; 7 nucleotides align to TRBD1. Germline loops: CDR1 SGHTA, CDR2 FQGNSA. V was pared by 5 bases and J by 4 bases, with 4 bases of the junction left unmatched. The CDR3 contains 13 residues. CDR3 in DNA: TGTGCCAGCAGCCCCGGACAGGCCACTGAAGCTTTCTTT. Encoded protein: CASSPGQATEAFF.

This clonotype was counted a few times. The CDR3 bases are TGTGCCAGCAGCCGCAGTCCCCTGAACACTGAAGCTTTCTTT. Protein product: CASSRSPLNTEAFF. The rearrangement joins TRBV7-9 to TRBJ1-1; D not resolved. The CDR3 is made up of 14 amino acids. Germline V gene lookup returns CDR1 SEHNR and CDR2 FQNEAQ (reference sequence). Deletions cut 5 bases from V and 0 bases from J, with 10 bases between.

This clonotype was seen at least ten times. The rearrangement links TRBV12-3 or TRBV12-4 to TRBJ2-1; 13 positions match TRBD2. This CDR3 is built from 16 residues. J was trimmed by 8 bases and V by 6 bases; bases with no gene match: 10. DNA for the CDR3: TGTGCCAGCAGCTTAACCGGGACTAGCGGGACTCATGAGCAGTTCTTC. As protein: CASSLTGTSGTHEQFF.

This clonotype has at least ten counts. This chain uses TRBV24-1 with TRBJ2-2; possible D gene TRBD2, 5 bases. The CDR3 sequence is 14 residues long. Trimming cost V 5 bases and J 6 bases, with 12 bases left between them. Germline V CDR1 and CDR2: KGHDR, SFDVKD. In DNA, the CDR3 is TGTGCCACCAGTGCTATCCGGGGAGCCGGGGAGCTGTTTTTT. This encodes CATSAIRGAGELFF.

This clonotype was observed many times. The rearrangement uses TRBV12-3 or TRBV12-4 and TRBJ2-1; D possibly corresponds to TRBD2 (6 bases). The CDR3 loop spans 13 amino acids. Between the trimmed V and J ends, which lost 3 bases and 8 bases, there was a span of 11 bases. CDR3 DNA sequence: TGTGCCAGCAGTTTCGGAGGGTCGGATGAGCAGTTCTTC. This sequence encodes CASSFGGSDEQFF.

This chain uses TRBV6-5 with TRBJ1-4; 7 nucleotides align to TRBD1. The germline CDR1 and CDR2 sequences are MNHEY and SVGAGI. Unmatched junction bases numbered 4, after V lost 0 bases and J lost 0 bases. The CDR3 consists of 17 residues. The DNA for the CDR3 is TGTGCCAGCAGTTACTCGAGGGACAGCGCAACTAATGAAAAACTGTTTTTT. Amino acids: CASSYSRDSATNEKLFF.

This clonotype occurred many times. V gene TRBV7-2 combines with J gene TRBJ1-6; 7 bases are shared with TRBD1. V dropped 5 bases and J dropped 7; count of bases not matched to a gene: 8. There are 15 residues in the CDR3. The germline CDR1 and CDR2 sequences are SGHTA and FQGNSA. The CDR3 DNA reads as TGTGCCAGCAGCGCCCGGGACAGCAGAAATTCACCCCTCCACTTT. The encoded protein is CASSARDSRNSPLHF.

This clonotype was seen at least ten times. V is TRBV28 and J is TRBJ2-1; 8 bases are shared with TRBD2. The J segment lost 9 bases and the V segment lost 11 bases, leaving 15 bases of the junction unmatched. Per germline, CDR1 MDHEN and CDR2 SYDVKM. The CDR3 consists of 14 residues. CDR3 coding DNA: TGTGCCTCCCGGGGGGGCGGGAGACGCGGTGAGCAGTTCTTC. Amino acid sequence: CASRGGGRRGEQFF.

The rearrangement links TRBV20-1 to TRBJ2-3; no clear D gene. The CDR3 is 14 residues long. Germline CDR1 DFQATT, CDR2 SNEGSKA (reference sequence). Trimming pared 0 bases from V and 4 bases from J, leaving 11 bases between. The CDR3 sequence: CSARDGVSPDTQYF. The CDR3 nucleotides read TGCAGTGCTAGAGATGGTGTGTCCCCAGATACGCAGTATTTT.

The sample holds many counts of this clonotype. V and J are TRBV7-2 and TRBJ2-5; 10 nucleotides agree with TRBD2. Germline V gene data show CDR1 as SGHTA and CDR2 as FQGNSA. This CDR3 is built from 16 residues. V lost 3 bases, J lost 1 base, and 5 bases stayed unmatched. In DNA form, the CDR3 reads TGTGCCAGCAGCTTTGTAGCGGGAGGTCGCCAAGAGACCCAGTACTTC. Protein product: CASSFVAGGRQETQYF.

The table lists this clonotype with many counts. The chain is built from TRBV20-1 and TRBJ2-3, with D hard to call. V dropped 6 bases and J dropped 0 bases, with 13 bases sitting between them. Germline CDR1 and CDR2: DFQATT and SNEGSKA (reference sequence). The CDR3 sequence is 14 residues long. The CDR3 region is CSARRGVSTDTQYF. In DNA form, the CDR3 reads TGCAGTGCACGCCGTGGGGTTAGCACAGATACGCAGTATTTT.

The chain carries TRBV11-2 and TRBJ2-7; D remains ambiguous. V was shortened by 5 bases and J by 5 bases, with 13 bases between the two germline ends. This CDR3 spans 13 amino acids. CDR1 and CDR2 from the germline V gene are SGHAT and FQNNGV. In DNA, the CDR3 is TGTGCCAGCAGCCCGGACCCTCGGAACGAGCAGTACTTC. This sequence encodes CASSPDPRNEQYF.

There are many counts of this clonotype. The CDR3 nucleotides read TGCGCCAGCAGCGTGACTCAAGGGGGCCTGAACACTGAAGCTTTCTTT. This codes for CASSVTQGGLNTEAFF. The chain employs TRBV5-1 and TRBJ1-1, with 7 bases fitting TRBD1. The CDR3 is 16 residues long. V shed 4 bases, J shed 0 bases, and the junction held 9 bases outside the gene matches. The V gene's germline CDR1 is SGHRS and CDR2 YFSETQ.

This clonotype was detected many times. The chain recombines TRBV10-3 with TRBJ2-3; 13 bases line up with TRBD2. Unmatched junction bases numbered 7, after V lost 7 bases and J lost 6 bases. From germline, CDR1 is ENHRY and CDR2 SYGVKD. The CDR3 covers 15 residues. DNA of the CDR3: TGTGCCATCAAAGGACTAGCGGGAGATGTGGATACGCAGTATTTT. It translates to CAIKGLAGDVDTQYF.

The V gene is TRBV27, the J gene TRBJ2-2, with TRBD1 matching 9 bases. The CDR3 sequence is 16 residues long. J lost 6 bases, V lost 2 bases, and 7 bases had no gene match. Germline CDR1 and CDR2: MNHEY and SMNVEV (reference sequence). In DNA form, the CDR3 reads TGTGCCAGCAGTTTAATGACGACAGGGGGTTCCGGGGAGCTGTTTTTT. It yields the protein CASSLMTTGGSGELFF.

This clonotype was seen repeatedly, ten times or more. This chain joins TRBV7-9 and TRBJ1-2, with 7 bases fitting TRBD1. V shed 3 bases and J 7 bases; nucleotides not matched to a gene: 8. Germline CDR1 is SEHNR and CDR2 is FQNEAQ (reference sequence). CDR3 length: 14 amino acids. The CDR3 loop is CASSLKTGLSGYTF. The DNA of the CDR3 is TGTGCCAGCAGCTTGAAGACAGGGTTGAGTGGCTACACCTTC.

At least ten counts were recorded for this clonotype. The CDR3: CASSLLGTGQYEQYF. CDR3 nucleotide sequence: TGTGCCAGCAGTTTACTTGGGACAGGACAGTACGAGCAGTACTTC. This chain uses TRBV27 with TRBJ2-7; 8 nucleotides match TRBD1. In germline, CDR1 is MNHEY, CDR2 SMNVEV (reference sequence). The CDR3 is 15 residues long. Trimming cost V 2 bases and J 4 bases; bases outside gene matches: 7.

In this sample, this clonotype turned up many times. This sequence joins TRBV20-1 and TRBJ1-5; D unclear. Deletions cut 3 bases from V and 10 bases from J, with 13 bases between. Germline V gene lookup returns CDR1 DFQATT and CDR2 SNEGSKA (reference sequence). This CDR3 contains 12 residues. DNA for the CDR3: TGCAGTGCTAGCGACACGCCGGGCCCCCAGCATTTT. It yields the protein CSASDTPGPQHF.

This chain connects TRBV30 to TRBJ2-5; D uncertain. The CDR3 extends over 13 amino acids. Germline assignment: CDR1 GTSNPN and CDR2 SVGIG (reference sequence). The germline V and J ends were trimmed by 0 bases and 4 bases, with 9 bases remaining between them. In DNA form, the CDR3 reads TGTGCCTGGAGTGTTACACGAGGAGAGACCCAGTACTTC. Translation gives CAWSVTRGETQYF.